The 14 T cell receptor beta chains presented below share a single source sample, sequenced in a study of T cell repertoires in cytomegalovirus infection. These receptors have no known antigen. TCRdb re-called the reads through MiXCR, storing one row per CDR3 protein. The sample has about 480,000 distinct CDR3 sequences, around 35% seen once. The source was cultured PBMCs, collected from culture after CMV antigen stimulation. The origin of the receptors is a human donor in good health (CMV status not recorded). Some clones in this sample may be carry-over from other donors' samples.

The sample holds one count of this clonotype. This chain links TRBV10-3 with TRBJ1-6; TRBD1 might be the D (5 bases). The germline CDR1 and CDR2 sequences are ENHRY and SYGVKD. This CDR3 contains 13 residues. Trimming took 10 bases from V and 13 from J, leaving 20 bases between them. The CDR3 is CATATGLDTPLHF. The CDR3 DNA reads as TGTGCCACCGCTACGGGGCTCGATACCCCCCTCCACTTT.

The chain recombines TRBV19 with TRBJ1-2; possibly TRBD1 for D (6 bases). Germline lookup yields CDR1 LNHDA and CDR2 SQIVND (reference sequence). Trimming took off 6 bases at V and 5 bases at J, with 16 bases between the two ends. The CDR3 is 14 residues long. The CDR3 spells CASSLDSSAYGYTF. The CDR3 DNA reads TGTGCCAGTAGCCTGGACAGTTCGGCATATGGCTACACCTTC.

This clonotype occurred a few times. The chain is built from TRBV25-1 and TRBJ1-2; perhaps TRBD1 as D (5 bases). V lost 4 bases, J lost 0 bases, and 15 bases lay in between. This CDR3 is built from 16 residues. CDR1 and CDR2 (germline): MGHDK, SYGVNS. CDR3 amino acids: CASSGQGEPTNYGYTF. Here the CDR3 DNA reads TGTGCCAGCAGTGGTCAAGGGGAGCCTACTAACTATGGCTACACCTTC.

The CDR3 DNA is TGCGCCAGCAGCCAAGATCCAGGGACTAGCGGGATCCACGAGCAGTACGTC. Its translation is CASSQDPGTSGIHEQYV. This chain connects TRBV4-1 to TRBJ2-7, with 13 bases matching TRBD2. The CDR3 sequence is 17 residues long. With V trimmed by 0 bases and J by 5 bases, 7 bases remained unmatched. Germline V CDR1 and CDR2: MGHRA, YSYEKL.

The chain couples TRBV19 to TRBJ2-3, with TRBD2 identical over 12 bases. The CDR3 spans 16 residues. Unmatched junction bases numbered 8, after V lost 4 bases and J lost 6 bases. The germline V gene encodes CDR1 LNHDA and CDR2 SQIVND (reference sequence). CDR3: CASSTPGLAGIDTQYF. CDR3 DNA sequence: TGTGCCAGTAGTACTCCCGGACTAGCGGGAATCGATACGCAGTATTTT.

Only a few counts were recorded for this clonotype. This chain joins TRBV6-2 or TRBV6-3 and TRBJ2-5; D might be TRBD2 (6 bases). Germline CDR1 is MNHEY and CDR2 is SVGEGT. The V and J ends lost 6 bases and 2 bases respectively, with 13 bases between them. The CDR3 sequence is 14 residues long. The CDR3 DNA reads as TGTGCCAGCAGGGTGCTGGGGACTCAAGAGACCCAGTACTTC. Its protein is CASRVLGTQETQYF.

The CDR3 protein is CASSQGEVHTQYF. The CDR3 DNA reads as TGTGCCAGCAGTCAGGGCGAAGTTCATACGCAGTATTTT. The chain combines TRBV12-3 or TRBV12-4 with TRBJ2-3; possible D gene TRBD1, 5 bases. Between the trimmed V and J ends, which lost 5 bases and 7 bases, there was a span of 13 bases. The CDR3 consists of 13 residues.

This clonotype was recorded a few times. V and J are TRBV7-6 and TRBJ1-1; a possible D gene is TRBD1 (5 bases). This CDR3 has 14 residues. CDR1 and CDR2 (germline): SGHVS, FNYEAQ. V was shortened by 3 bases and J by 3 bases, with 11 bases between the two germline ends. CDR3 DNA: TGTGCCAGCAGCTTTCCCATGGGGGACACTGAAGCTTTCTTT. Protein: CASSFPMGDTEAFF.

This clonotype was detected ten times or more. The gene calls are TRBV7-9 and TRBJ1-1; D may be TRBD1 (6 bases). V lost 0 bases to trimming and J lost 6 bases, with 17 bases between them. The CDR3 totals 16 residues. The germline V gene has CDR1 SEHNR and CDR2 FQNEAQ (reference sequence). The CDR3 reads CASSLATWTARPEAFF. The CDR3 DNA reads TGTGCCAGCAGCTTAGCAACATGGACAGCTCGACCTGAAGCTTTCTTT.

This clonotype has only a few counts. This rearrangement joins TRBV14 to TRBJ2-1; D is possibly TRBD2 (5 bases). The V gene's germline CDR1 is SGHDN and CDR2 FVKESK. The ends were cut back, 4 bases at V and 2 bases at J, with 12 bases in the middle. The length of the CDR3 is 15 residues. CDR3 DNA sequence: TGTGCCAGCAGCCTAAGCCGAGGGCCCTACAATGAGCAGTTCTTC. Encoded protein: CASSLSRGPYNEQFF.

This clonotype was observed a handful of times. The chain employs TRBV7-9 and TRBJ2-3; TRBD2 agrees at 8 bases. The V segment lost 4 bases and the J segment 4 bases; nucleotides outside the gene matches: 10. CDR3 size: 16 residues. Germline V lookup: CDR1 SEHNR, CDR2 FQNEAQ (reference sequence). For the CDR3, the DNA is TGTGCCAGCAGCTCAGAAGGAGCGGGAGTTGCAGATACGCAGTATTTT. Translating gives CASSSEGAGVADTQYF.

The CDR3 region has the DNA TGTGCCTGGACGGCATACAGGGCGACCGGGGAGCTGTTTTTT. This gives the protein CAWTAYRATGELFF. This chain joins TRBV30 and TRBJ2-2; TRBD1 might be the D (6 bases). V was trimmed by 4 bases and J by 5 bases, leaving 14 bases between them. This CDR3 is built from 14 residues. Germline loops: CDR1 GTSNPN, CDR2 SVGIG (reference sequence).

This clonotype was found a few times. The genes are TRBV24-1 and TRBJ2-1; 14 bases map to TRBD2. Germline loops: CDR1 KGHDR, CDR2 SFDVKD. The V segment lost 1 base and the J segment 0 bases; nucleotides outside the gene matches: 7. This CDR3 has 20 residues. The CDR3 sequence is CATSDFPGGTSGSSYNEQFF. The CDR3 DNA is TGTGCCACCAGTGATTTTCCGGGTGGGACTAGCGGGAGCTCCTACAATGAGCAGTTCTTC.

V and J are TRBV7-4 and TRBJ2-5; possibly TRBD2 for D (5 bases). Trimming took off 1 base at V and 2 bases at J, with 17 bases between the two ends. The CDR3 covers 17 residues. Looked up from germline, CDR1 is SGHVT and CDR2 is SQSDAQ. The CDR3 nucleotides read TGTGCCAGCAGCTTAGTATATCTTAGCGTCGAGCAAGAGACCCAGTACTTC. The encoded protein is CASSLVYLSVEQETQYF. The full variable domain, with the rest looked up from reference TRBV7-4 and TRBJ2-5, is GAGVSQSPRYKVAKRGRDVALRCDSISGHVTLYWYRQTLGQGSEVLTYSQSDAQRDKSGRPSGRFSAERPERSVSTLKIQRTEQGDSAVYLCASSLVYLSVEQETQYFGPGTRLLVL.